This paragraph covers one T cell receptor (beta chain) sequence. The data derive from a study of control samples from healthy donors and cancer patients. The V and J ends lost 4 bases and 6 bases respectively, with 12 bases between them. Germline V lookup: CDR1 SQVTM, CDR2 ANQGSEA. The CDR3 contains 13 residues. Produced via immunoSEQ multiplex PCR; TCRdb's table is partial and in-frame only. The data show about 160,000 clones, 96% seen once. Sample: blood. V gene TRBV29-1 combines with J gene TRBJ2-2; D unclear. The TCR sequence derives from a woman aged 25 to 45 in good health. In DNA form, the CDR3 reads TGCAGCGTTGGTGCTTTGTCTTCCGGGGAGCTGTTTTTT. Translated: CSVGALSSGELFF.